A single sample gave rise to the 18 T cell receptor beta chains below, sequenced in a study of shared clonotypes between healthy human individuals. Naive CD8 cells, CD45RO-negative and positively selected for CCR7, excluded terminally differentiated effector memory CD45RA+ cells. Libraries were prepared by immunoSEQ multiplex PCR; TCRdb keeps only in-frame clonotypes and omits some of them. This table holds 1.5 million to 2.5 million clones, over 85% found once. The specimen was naive CD8+ T cells sorted from blood. Every receptor here comes from a man aged 18 to 29 in good health.

This chain uses TRBV21-1 with TRBJ2-7; the table's D gene call, TRBD1, was not cross checked with the DNA. TRBV21-1 is described as a pseudogene. This CDR3 comprises 10 residues. CDR3 region: CASTWDRDNF. The CDR3 DNA sequence: TGTGCCAGCACCTGGGACAGGGATAACTTC.

This rearrangement joins TRBV11-2 to TRBJ2-7, with D perhaps TRBD1 (5 bases). The CDR3 runs 14 residues. Trimming shortened V by 3 bases and J by 2 bases, and 11 bases separated the two germline ends. Per germline, CDR1 SGHAT and CDR2 FQNNGV. This CDR3 is CASSFEDRPYEQYF. Here the CDR3 DNA reads TGTGCCAGCAGCTTCGAAGACAGACCCTACGAGCAGTACTTC.

This clone was recorded only once. This sequence joins TRBV7-9 and TRBJ2-7, with D perhaps TRBD1 (5 bases). The ends were cut back, 0 bases at V and 2 bases at J, with 11 bases in the middle. CDR1 SEHNR and CDR2 FQNEAQ come from the germline V gene (reference sequence). The CDR3 is 15 amino acids. This CDR3 is CASSLAVGRAYEQYF. The CDR3 DNA reads TGTGCCAGCAGCTTAGCGGTAGGCAGGGCCTACGAGCAGTACTTC. The variable domain in full, with the rest retrieved from reference TRBV7-9 and TRBJ2-7, is DTGVSQNPRHKITKRGQNVTFRCDPISEHNRLYWYRQTLGQGPEFLTYFQNEAQLEKSRLLSDRFSAERPKGSFSTLEIQRTEQGDSAMYLCASSLAVGRAYEQYFGPGTRLTVT.

The chain has TRBV7-8 and TRBJ2-2; 10 bases match TRBD1. Trimming took 6 bases from V and 5 from J; bases not matched to a gene: 3. The CDR3 runs to 14 residues. The germline V gene has CDR1 SGHVS and CDR2 FQNEAQ. For the CDR3, the DNA is TGTGCCAGCAGGGGGACAGGGGCTACCGGGGAGCTGTTTTTT. Its translation: CASRGTGATGELFF.

This chain uses TRBV29-1 with TRBJ2-5; TRBD2 might be the D (7 bases). This CDR3 spans 13 amino acids. CDR1 and CDR2 from the germline V gene are SQVTM and ANQGSEA. With 3 bases removed from V and 4 bases from J, the gap between germline ends came to 12 bases. CDR3 loop: CSVEQGRGETQYF. In DNA, the CDR3 is TGCAGCGTTGAGCAGGGGAGGGGAGAGACCCAGTACTTC.

The genes are TRBV5-6 and TRBJ2-3; D possibly matches TRBD1 or TRBD2 (5 bases each). Per the germline V gene, CDR1 is SGHDT and CDR2 is YYEEEE. Trimming pared 2 bases from V and 6 bases from J, leaving 13 bases between. The CDR3 totals 14 residues. CDR3 nucleotides: TGTGCCAGCAGCTTTTTGAGGGGTTATGATACGCAGTATTTT. Protein product: CASSFLRGYDTQYF.

This clone has only one observation. The chain combines TRBV11-2 with TRBJ2-7; D is possibly TRBD2 (5 bases). Germline V lookup: CDR1 SGHAT, CDR2 FQNNGV. The CDR3 loop spans 15 amino acids. V gave up 6 bases and J gave up 2 bases, with 17 bases separating them. The CDR3 region has the DNA TGTGCCAGCAGAGAGGAAGCGGCCATCACCTACGAGCAGTACTTC. It codes for CASREEAAITYEQYF.

The rearrangement joins TRBV5-8 to TRBJ1-1, with 7 bases that match TRBD1. Trimming took 4 bases from V and 0 from J; bases not matched to a gene: 6. The CDR3 runs 15 residues. Germline CDR1 is SGHTS and CDR2 is YDEGEE. The CDR3 spells CASSQLDRMNTEAFF. In DNA, the CDR3 is TGTGCCAGCAGCCAACTGGACAGGATGAACACTGAAGCTTTCTTT.

The chain couples TRBV4-3 to TRBJ2-2; tentatively, D is TRBD1 (6 bases). This CDR3 region has 12 residues. Germline CDR1 and CDR2: LGHNA and YSLEER. V lost 6 bases and J 6 bases, leaving 8 bases between the germline ends. CDR3 sequence: CASRQGSGELFF. In DNA form, the CDR3 reads TGCGCCAGCAGACAGGGCTCCGGGGAGCTGTTTTTT.

V gene TRBV4-1 combines with J gene TRBJ1-3, with D possibly TRBD1 on 5 matching bases. V lost 0 bases, J lost 0 bases, and 6 bases lay in between. Germline CDR1 and CDR2: MGHRA and YSYEKL. This CDR3 is built from 15 residues. Here the CDR3 DNA reads TGCGCCAGCAGCCAAGAGGACACCTCTGGAAACACCATATATTTT. Its translation: CASSQEDTSGNTIYF.

The V gene is TRBV6-6, the J gene TRBJ1-2, with a weak D call TRBD1 (5 bases). Germline V gives CDR1 MNHNY, CDR2 SVGAGI (reference sequence). V shed 6 bases and J shed 5 bases, with 10 bases lying between them. The CDR3 sequence is 12 residues long. CDR3 amino acids: CASRLEGYGYTF. The CDR3 DNA reads TGTGCCAGCAGACTGGAGGGGTATGGCTACACCTTC.

This rearrangement joins TRBV5-1 to TRBJ1-4, with a possible D match to TRBD1 (6 bases). Trimming removed 1 base from V and 7 bases from J, with 17 bases in between. The CDR3 consists of 16 residues. Germline lookup yields CDR1 SGHRS and CDR2 YFSETQ. In DNA form, the CDR3 reads TGCGCCAGCAGCTTGACCGTAGGGGGGCAAGGTGAAAAACTGTTTTTT. Translated: CASSLTVGGQGEKLFF.

The chain has TRBV14 and TRBJ1-1, with TRBD1 identical over 10 bases. Germline CDR1 SGHDN, CDR2 FVKESK. V lost 4 bases to trimming and J lost 3 bases; unmatched junction nucleotides: 14. The CDR3 totals 18 residues. CDR3 protein: CASSRPLRQGAKDTEAFF. The CDR3 DNA sequence: TGTGCCAGCAGCCGCCCCCTAAGACAGGGGGCGAAAGACACTGAAGCTTTCTTT.

The chain carries TRBV7-9 and TRBJ1-2; 7 nucleotides align to TRBD1. The CDR3 contains 16 residues. The trim removed 2 bases at V and 7 bases at J, leaving 13 bases unmatched. The germline V gene encodes CDR1 SEHNR and CDR2 FQNEAQ (reference sequence). CDR3 sequence: CASSLKLAGGDRGYTF. The CDR3 region has the DNA TGTGCCAGCAGCTTAAAGCTAGCAGGGGGTGATCGTGGCTACACCTTC.

The V gene is TRBV6-6, the J gene TRBJ2-1; D unresolved. V was pared by 2 bases and J by 2 bases, with 4 bases between. Germline values: CDR1 MNHNY, CDR2 SVGAGI (reference sequence). The CDR3 extends over 13 amino acids. CDR3 sequence reads: CASSYLAYNEQFF. CDR3 in DNA: TGTGCCAGCAGTTACCTCGCCTACAATGAGCAGTTCTTC.

The J gene is TRBJ1-2, the V gene TRBV2; D is unresolved. The germline V and J ends were trimmed by 5 bases and 2 bases, with 12 bases remaining between them. The CDR3 has 14 residues. Germline V gene lookup returns CDR1 SNHLY and CDR2 FYNNEI. CDR3 sequence: CASSLSGGNYGYTF. The CDR3 nucleotides read TGTGCCAGCAGTCTCAGTGGAGGGAACTATGGCTACACCTTC.

The chain has TRBV2 and TRBJ2-7; TRBD1 or TRBD2 may be the D gene (5 bases each). The V end was cut by 1 base, the J end by 5 bases, with 12 bases between. The CDR3 is 14 residues long. Looked up from germline, CDR1 is SNHLY and CDR2 is FYNNEI. The CDR3 spells CASSEEAGAHEQYF. The CDR3 nucleotides are TGTGCCAGCAGTGAAGAGGCCGGGGCCCACGAGCAGTACTTC.

V is TRBV6-5 and J is TRBJ1-2; 7 nucleotides agree with TRBD1. The CDR3 spans 13 residues. CDR1 is MNHEY, CDR2 SVGAGI, per germline. The V gene end was trimmed by 8 bases and the J gene end by 7 bases; junction bases not matched to a gene: 10. The CDR3 region is CASQNRGLGGYTF. DNA for the CDR3: TGTGCCAGCCAAAACAGGGGTTTAGGTGGCTACACCTTC.